The present entry profiles one T cell receptor (beta chain) with its context. Repertoires were generated with immunoSEQ multiplex PCR, while TCRdb's copy carries only in-frame clones and drops some. Of fewer than 200,000 clones listed, roughly nine tenths are singletons. This sample is part of a study of control samples from healthy donors and cancer patients. Germline loops: CDR1 SGHNT, CDR2 YYREEE (reference sequence). The CDR3 runs 15 residues. Trimming removed 6 bases at V and 2 bases at J, with 15 bases between. The chain has TRBV5-4 and TRBJ2-1; D possibly corresponds to TRBD2 (5 bases). Sequencing was carried out using blood. The receptor was isolated from a man aged 25 to 40 in good health. CDR3 amino acids: CASTSPGSTYNEQFF. The CDR3, as DNA: TGTGCCAGCACCTCGCCGGGGTCCACCTACAATGAGCAGTTCTTC.